Here is one TCR beta chain with its context. Its antigen is still unknown. A much larger clone is a single base away; this may be a read error. This specimen belongs to a study of radiation and T cells in renal cell carcinoma. The study's findings and limits: Without pretreatment biopsies, baseline tumor clonotype presence was undetermined.

Generated by immunoSEQ multiplex PCR, the TCRdb table keeps only in-frame clones and is missing some. This sample yields under 200,000 clones, of which less than 90% are seen a single time; approximately 10% belongs to the top ten. Noted time point: blood 4 weeks post-SBRT, at nephrectomy. Treatment meaning: 15 Gy SBRT to primary tumor, nephrectomy 4 weeks later. Radiation-treated patients gave blood at baseline, week 2 and week 4. The tumor was a clear cell renal cell carcinoma. This CDR3 is built from 12 residues. CDR1 and CDR2 from the germline V gene are LNHNV and YYDKDF (reference sequence). V lost 0 bases, J lost 6 bases, and 4 bases lay in between.

The TCR sequence derives from a woman between 45 and 60 years old with renal cell carcinoma. V usage is TRBV15 and J usage is TRBJ2-3; D gene uncertain. The material sequenced was blood, taken from a patient whose treatment included radiotherapy and nephrectomy. CDR3 loop: CATSRERDTQYF. The CDR3 DNA sequence: TGTGCCACCAGCAGAGAGAGGGATACGCAGTATTTT.